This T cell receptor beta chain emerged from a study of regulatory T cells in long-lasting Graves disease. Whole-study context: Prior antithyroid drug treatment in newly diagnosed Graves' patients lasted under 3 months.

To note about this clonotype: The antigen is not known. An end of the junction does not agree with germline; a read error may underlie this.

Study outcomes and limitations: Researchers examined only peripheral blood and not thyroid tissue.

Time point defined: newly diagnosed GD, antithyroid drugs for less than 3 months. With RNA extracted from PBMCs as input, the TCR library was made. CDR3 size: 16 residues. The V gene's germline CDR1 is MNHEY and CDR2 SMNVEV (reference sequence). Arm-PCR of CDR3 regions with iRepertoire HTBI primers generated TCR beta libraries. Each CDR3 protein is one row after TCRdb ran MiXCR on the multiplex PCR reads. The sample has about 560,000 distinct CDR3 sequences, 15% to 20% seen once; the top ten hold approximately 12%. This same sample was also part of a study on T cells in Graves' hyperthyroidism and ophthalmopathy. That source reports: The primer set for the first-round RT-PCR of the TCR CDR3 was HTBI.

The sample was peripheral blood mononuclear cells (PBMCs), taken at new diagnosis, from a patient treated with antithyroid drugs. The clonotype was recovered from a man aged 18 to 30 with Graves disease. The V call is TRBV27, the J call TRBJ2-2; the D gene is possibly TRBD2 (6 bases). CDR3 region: CASSLYEGGFAGELSF. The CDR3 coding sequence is TGTGCCAGCAGTTTATATGAGGGAGGTTTCGCCGGGGAGCTGTCTTTT.